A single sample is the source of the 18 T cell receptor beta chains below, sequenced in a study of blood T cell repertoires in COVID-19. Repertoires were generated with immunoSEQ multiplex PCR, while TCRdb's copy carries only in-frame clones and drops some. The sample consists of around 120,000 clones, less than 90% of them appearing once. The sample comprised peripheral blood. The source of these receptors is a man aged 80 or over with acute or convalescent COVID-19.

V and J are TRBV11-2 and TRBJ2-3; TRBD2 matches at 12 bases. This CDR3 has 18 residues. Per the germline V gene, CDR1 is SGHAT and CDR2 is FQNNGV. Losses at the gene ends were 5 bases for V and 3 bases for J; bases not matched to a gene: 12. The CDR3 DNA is TGTGCCAGCAGCCCCGGACTAGCGGGGTTCAGGGGGACAGATACGCAGTATTTT. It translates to CASSPGLAGFRGTDTQYF.

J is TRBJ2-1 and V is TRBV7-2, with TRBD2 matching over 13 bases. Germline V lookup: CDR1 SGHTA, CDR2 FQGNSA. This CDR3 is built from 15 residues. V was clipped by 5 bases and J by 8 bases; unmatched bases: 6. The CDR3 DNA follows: TGTGCCAGCAGCCCCGGACTAGCGGGAGTCTATGAGCAGTTCTTC. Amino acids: CASSPGLAGVYEQFF.

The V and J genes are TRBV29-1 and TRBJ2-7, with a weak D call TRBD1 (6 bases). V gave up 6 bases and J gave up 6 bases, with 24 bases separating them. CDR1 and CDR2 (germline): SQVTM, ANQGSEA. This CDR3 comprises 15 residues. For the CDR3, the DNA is TGCAGCGTAGTCCGGGACATCTCTTTGGCTGGCGAGCAGTACTTC. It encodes CSVVRDISLAGEQYF.

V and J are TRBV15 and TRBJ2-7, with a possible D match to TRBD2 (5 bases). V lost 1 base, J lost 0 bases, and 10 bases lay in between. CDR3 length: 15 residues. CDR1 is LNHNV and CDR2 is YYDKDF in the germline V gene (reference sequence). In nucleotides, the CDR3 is TGTGCCACCAGCAGAGGATCGGCGGGCTCCTACGAGCAGTACTTC. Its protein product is CATSRGSAGSYEQYF.

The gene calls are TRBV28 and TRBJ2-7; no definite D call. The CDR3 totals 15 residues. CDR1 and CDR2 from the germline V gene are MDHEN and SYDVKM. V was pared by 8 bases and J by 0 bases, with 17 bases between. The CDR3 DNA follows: TGTGCCAGCCCCCCCCCGGGTCTGGGCTCCTACGAGCAGTACTTC. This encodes CASPPPGLGSYEQYF.

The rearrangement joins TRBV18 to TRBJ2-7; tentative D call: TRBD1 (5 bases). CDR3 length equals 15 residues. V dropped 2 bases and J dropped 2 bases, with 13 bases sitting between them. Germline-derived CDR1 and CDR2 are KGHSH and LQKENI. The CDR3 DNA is TGTGCCAGCTCACCAATTACAGGTCTAACCTACGAGCAGTACTTC. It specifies CASSPITGLTYEQYF.

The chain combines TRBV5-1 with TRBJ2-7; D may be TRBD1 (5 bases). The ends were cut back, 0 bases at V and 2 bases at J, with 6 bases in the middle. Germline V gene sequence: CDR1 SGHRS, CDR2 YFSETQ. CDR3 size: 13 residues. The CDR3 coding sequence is TGCGCCAGCAGCTTGGTGGGGCCCTACGAGCAGTACTTC. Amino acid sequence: CASSLVGPYEQYF.

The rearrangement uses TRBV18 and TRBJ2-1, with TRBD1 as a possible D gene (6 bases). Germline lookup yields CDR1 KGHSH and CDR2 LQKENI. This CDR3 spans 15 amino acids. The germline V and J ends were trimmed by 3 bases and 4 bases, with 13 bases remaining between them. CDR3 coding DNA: TGTGCCAGCTCACCCCGGACAGAGATTTACAATGAGCAGTTCTTC. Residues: CASSPRTEIYNEQFF.

CDR3 sequence reads: CASSLGGSGSSYEQYF. The CDR3, as DNA: TGTGCCAGCAGCTTGGGAGGTAGCGGGAGCTCCTACGAGCAGTACTTC. V gene TRBV5-4 combines with J gene TRBJ2-7, with 9 bases identical to TRBD2. V lost 0 bases, J lost 0 bases, and 4 bases stayed unmatched. This CDR3 has 16 amino acids. The germline gives CDR1 SGHNT, CDR2 YYREEE (reference sequence).

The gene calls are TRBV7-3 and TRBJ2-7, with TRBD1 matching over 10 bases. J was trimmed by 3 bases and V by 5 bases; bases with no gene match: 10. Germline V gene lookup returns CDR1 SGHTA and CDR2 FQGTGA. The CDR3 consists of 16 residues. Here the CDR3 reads CASSPGQGGNLYEQYF. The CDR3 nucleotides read TGTGCCAGCAGCCCTGGACAGGGGGGGAACCTCTACGAGCAGTACTTC. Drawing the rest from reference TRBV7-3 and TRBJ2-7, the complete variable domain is GAGVSQTPSNKVTEKGKYVELRCDPISGHTALYWYRQSLGQGPEFLIYFQGTGAADDSGLPNDRFFAVRPEGSVSTLKIQRTERGDSAVYLCASSPGQGGNLYEQYFGPGTRLTVT.

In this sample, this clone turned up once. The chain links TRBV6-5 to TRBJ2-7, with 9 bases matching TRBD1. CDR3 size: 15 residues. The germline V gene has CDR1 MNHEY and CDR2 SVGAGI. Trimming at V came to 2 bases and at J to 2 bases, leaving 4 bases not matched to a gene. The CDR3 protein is CASSYGTGQTYEQYF. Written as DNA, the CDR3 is TGTGCCAGCAGTTACGGGACAGGGCAAACCTACGAGCAGTACTTC.

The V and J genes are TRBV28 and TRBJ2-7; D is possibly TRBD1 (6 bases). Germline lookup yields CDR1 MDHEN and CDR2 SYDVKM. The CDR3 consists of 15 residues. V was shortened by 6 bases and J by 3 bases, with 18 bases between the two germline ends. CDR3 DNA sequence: TGTGCCAGCAGCGTTGGGGGACAAGAGAGCTACGAGCAGTACTTC. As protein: CASSVGGQESYEQYF.

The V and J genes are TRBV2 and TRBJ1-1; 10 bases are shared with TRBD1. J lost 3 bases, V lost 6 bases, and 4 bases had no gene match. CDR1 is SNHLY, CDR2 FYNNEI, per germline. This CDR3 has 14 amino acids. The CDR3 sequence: CASRADRGYTEAFF. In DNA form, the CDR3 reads TGTGCCAGCAGAGCGGACAGGGGGTACACTGAAGCTTTCTTT.

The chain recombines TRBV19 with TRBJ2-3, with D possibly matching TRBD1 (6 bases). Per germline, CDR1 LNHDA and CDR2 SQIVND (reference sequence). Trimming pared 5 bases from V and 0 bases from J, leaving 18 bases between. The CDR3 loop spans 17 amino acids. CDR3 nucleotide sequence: TGTGCCAGTAGTGCTTATTACCGGGACACTAGCACAGATACGCAGTATTTT. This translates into CASSAYYRDTSTDTQYF.

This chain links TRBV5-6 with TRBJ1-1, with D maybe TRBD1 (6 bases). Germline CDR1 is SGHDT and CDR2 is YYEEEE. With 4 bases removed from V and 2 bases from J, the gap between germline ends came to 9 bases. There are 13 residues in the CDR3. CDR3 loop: CASSPGHNTEAFF. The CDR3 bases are TGTGCCAGCAGCCCGGGACACAACACTGAAGCTTTCTTT.

The CDR3 region is CASSPPRGITGELFF. The CDR3 nucleotides are TGTGCCAGCAGCCCCCCCCGGGGGATCACCGGGGAGCTGTTTTTT. V usage is TRBV7-2 and J usage is TRBJ2-2; possible D gene TRBD2, 6 bases. The CDR3 runs to 15 residues. The V and J ends lost 5 bases and 4 bases respectively, with 14 bases between them. CDR1 and CDR2 (germline): SGHTA, FQGNSA.

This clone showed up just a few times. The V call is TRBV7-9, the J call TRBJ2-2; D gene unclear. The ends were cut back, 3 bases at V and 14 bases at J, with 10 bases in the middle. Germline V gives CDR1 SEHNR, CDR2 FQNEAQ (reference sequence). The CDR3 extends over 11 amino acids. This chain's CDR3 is CASSLSDPLFF. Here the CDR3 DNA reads TGTGCCAGCAGCTTGAGCGACCCCCTGTTTTTT.

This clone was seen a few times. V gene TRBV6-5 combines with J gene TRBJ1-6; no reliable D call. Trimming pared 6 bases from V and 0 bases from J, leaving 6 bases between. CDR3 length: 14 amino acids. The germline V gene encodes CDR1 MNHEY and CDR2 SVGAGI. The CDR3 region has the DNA TGTGCCAGCAGGGGGAGCTCCTATAATTCACCCCTCCACTTT. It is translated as CASRGSSYNSPLHF.